These 21 T cell receptor beta chains were all obtained from the same sample, sequenced in a study of cytomegalovirus exposure and HLA in healthy donors. A multiplex PCR was run with 60 Vbeta primers and 13 Jbeta primers. Clones were read by immunoSEQ multiplex PCR, and TCRdb kept only the in-frame ones, dropping some. Recorded for this sample: 90,000 to 100,000 clones. Sequenced input: PBMCs. The origin of the receptors is a woman aged 25 to 39 in good health and CMV-seronegative.

V gene TRBV6-6 combines with J gene TRBJ2-5; D possibly corresponds to TRBD2 (5 bases). This CDR3 has 14 amino acids. Trimming took 2 bases from V and 4 from J, leaving 11 bases between them. Germline loops: CDR1 MNHNY, CDR2 SVGAGI (reference sequence). The CDR3 DNA follows: TGTGCCAGCAGTTACGGAGGACGGCGAGAGACCCAGTACTTC. It specifies CASSYGGRRETQYF.

V gene TRBV5-4 combines with J gene TRBJ1-2; D gene uncertain. The V end lost 0 bases, the J end lost 2 bases, and 8 bases lay between the germline ends. Germline CDR1 and CDR2: SGHNT and YYREEE (reference sequence). The CDR3 extends over 14 amino acids. In DNA form, the CDR3 reads TGTGCCAGCAGCTTGGCCCGGAGGAACTATGGCTACACCTTC. Residues: CASSLARRNYGYTF.

The chain combines TRBV2 with TRBJ1-5; D not resolved. V was pared by 3 bases and J by 0 bases, with 9 bases between. Germline CDR1 SNHLY, CDR2 FYNNEI. The CDR3 contains 15 residues. CDR3 sequence reads: CASSESHVSNQPQHF. As DNA, the CDR3 is TGTGCCAGCAGTGAGAGTCACGTTAGCAATCAGCCCCAGCATTTT.

V gene TRBV5-4 combines with J gene TRBJ2-3; TRBD2 is a possible D gene (5 bases). Trimming cost V 4 bases and J 4 bases, with 13 bases left between them. CDR1 and CDR2 (germline): SGHNT, YYREEE (reference sequence). The CDR3 extends over 14 amino acids. CDR3 in amino acids: CASSAQLVSDTQYF. Here the CDR3 DNA reads TGTGCCAGCAGCGCTCAACTAGTGTCAGATACGCAGTATTTT.

The J gene is TRBJ1-1, the V gene TRBV11-2; D possibly corresponds to TRBD1 (6 bases). The CDR3 runs to 17 residues. CDR1 SGHAT and CDR2 FQNNGV come from the germline V gene. Trimming stripped 7 bases from V and 3 bases from J, with 24 bases between. CDR3 DNA sequence: TGTGCCAGCACCCGGGGGGGGCGTTCGAATCTTTACACTGAAGCTTTCTTT. Translation: CASTRGGRSNLYTEAFF.

CDR3 in amino acids: CASSLRGPGQGWDEQFF. The CDR3 DNA is TGTGCCAGCAGCTTACGTGGACCGGGACAGGGGTGGGATGAGCAGTTCTTC. The rearrangement links TRBV7-3 to TRBJ2-1, with 10 bases aligning to TRBD1. V was pared by 2 bases and J by 8 bases, with 12 bases of the junction left unmatched. There are 17 residues in the CDR3. The germline V gene has CDR1 SGHTA and CDR2 FQGTGA.

This chain links TRBV9 with TRBJ1-2, with a tentative D call TRBD1 (5 bases). CDR1 is SGDLS and CDR2 is YYNGEE in the germline V gene. The CDR3 spans 15 residues. V lost 4 bases and J 1 base, leaving 14 bases between the germline ends. The CDR3 loop is CASSLEGSFNYGYTF. DNA for the CDR3: TGTGCCAGCAGCTTAGAGGGGTCGTTTAACTATGGCTACACCTTC.

Remarks on this clone: This sample also contains other DNA sequences that code for the same CDR3. The rearrangement uses TRBV7-3 and TRBJ1-1; D is possibly TRBD1 (5 bases). Trimming stripped 2 bases from V and 4 bases from J, with 8 bases between. CDR1 is SGHTA, CDR2 FQGTGA, per germline. The CDR3 has 13 amino acids. The CDR3 sequence is CASSLLQGTEAFF. DNA for the CDR3: TGTGCCAGCAGCTTATTGCAGGGCACTGAAGCTTTCTTT.

The CDR3 coding sequence is TGCAGCCTTTCAGGGGACACTGAAGCTTTCTTT. Translated, it gives CSLSGDTEAFF. The chain recombines TRBV20-1 with TRBJ1-1; a weak D match, TRBD1 (6 bases). This CDR3 is built from 11 residues. CDR1 DFQATT and CDR2 SNEGSKA come from the germline V gene (reference sequence).

This chain links TRBV28 with TRBJ2-2; 8 bases fit TRBD1. The V segment lost 5 bases and the J segment 3 bases; nucleotides outside the gene matches: 5. From germline, CDR1 is MDHEN and CDR2 SYDVKM. The CDR3 has 15 amino acids. The CDR3 DNA follows: TGTGCCAGCAGTGACAGGGACAGGTACACCGGGGAGCTGTTTTTT. As protein: CASSDRDRYTGELFF.

The gene calls are TRBV5-1 and TRBJ2-5; D might be TRBD1 (6 bases). CDR3 size: 15 residues. Trimming left V 1 base short and J 4 bases short, with 14 bases between. CDR1 is SGHRS and CDR2 is YFSETQ in the germline V gene. CDR3 loop: CASSLMPVGGETQYF. CDR3 coding DNA: TGCGCCAGCAGCTTGATGCCCGTAGGGGGAGAGACCCAGTACTTC.

The chain carries TRBV7-6 and TRBJ1-5; D ambiguous. The V gene lost 5 bases and the J gene lost 5 bases, with 16 bases spanning the gap. The CDR3 extends over 15 amino acids. Germline assignment: CDR1 SGHVS and CDR2 FNYEAQ. The CDR3 nucleotides are TGTGCCAGCAGCCCCGTTGTGGGAGGCCATCAGCCCCAGCATTTT. Protein: CASSPVVGGHQPQHF.

The chain carries TRBV10-3 and TRBJ1-5; unclear D gene. The ends were cut back, 4 bases at V and 9 bases at J, with 13 bases in the middle. CDR1 and CDR2 (germline): ENHRY, SYGVKD. This CDR3 comprises 13 residues. The CDR3 here is CAISGRVNAPQHF. CDR3 nucleotides: TGTGCCATCAGTGGGCGGGTTAATGCGCCCCAGCATTTT.

The chain employs TRBV29-1 and TRBJ2-7, with D possibly TRBD1 on 6 matching bases. This CDR3 is built from 13 residues. From germline, CDR1 is SQVTM and CDR2 ANQGSEA. V was shortened by 1 base and J by 6 bases, with 13 bases between the two germline ends. CDR3 sequence: CSVEGTVGAEQYF. In DNA, the CDR3 is TGCAGCGTTGAAGGGACAGTCGGAGCCGAGCAGTACTTC.

The chain uses TRBV5-6 and TRBJ1-3, with D possibly matching TRBD1 (5 bases). This CDR3 is built from 15 residues. CDR1 and CDR2 (germline): SGHDT, YYEEEE. V lost 0 bases to trimming and J lost 4 bases, with 11 bases between them. CDR3 residues: CASSLVGQGGNTIYF. CDR3 sequence (DNA): TGTGCCAGCAGCTTGGTTGGCCAGGGAGGAAACACCATATATTTT.

The CDR3 is CASSYVRSSGNTIYF. The CDR3 nucleotides read TGTGCCAGCAGTTACGTGCGGAGCTCTGGAAACACCATATATTTT. The V gene is TRBV6-5, the J gene TRBJ1-3; D unclear. Per germline, CDR1 MNHEY and CDR2 SVGAGI. The CDR3 sequence is 15 residues long. V dropped 2 bases and J dropped 0 bases, with 8 bases sitting between them.

The genes are TRBV28 and TRBJ2-5, with 7 bases aligning to TRBD1. The better agreement between TRBJ2-7 and the DNA end casts doubt on the J call. The germline V gene has CDR1 MDHEN and CDR2 SYDVKM. CDR3 length: 15 amino acids. The CDR3 sequence is CASSSSGTASYEQYF. The DNA for the CDR3 is TGTGCCAGCAGTTCCTCCGGGACAGCCTCCTACGAGCAGTACTTC.

The gene calls are TRBV28 and TRBJ2-1; D is perhaps TRBD2 (6 bases). Germline V lookup: CDR1 MDHEN, CDR2 SYDVKM. CDR3 length: 15 amino acids. The ends were cut back, 4 bases at V and 5 bases at J, with 15 bases in the middle. The DNA for the CDR3 is TGTGCCAGCAGTTCACCGGCCGGGGGACACAATGAGCAGTTCTTC. This encodes CASSSPAGGHNEQFF.

The genes are TRBV29-1 and TRBJ1-5; D ambiguous. Germline CDR1 SQVTM, CDR2 ANQGSEA. V dropped 1 base and J dropped 2 bases, with 12 bases sitting between them. CDR3 length: 15 amino acids. In DNA form, the CDR3 reads TGCAGCGTTGAAGTCCCGTCAAGCTGCAATCAGCCCCAGCATTTT. Amino acids: CSVEVPSSCNQPQHF.

The chain is built from TRBV19 and TRBJ2-2, with 10 bases fitting TRBD2. V shed 5 bases and J 1 base; nucleotides not matched to a gene: 1. Looked up from germline, CDR1 is LNHDA and CDR2 is SQIVND (reference sequence). This CDR3 has 15 amino acids. The CDR3 DNA is TGTGCCAGTAGTCCTAGCGGGGGGAACACCGGGGAGCTGTTTTTT. Its protein product is CASSPSGGNTGELFF.

This chain joins TRBV29-1 and TRBJ2-3; D unclear. Trimming stripped 3 bases from V and 2 bases from J, with 12 bases between. CDR1 is SQVTM and CDR2 is ANQGSEA in the germline V gene. This CDR3 contains 14 residues. CDR3 protein: CSVDYGRLTDTQYF. DNA of the CDR3: TGCAGCGTTGATTATGGCAGACTCACAGATACGCAGTATTTT.